This T cell receptor (beta chain) is from a study of blood T cell repertoires in COVID-19. The length of the CDR3 is 13 residues. The germline CDR1 and CDR2 sequences are MNHEY and SVGAGI. Trimming took 6 bases from V and 3 from J, leaving 12 bases between them. The data were produced by immunoSEQ multiplex PCR, yet TCRdb's version contains in-frame clones alone and is incomplete. The table has over 35,000 clones, about three quarters seen once; the top ten hold 33%. Sequencing was performed on peripheral blood. This TCR derives from a man in his fifties or sixties with acute or convalescent COVID-19. This chain uses TRBV6-5 with TRBJ2-7, with D tentatively TRBD2 (6 bases). The CDR3 region has the DNA TGTGCCAGCAGGCCGGGACTGGACTACGAGCAGTACTTC. Protein: CASRPGLDYEQYF.